The source of this T cell receptor (beta chain) is a study of patients and donors after allogeneic stem cell transplantation. TCRdb itself ran the RT-PCR reads through MiXCR, one entry per CDR3 protein. Of roughly 940,000 distinct CDR3 sequences in the sample, 15% to 20% were seen once. The V and J ends lost 0 bases and 3 bases respectively, with 8 bases between them. Germline V gene sequence: CDR1 MNHEY, CDR2 SVGEGT. CDR3 size: 14 residues. Sequenced input: blood, either unsorted or a sorted T cell fraction (not recorded which). The receptor was isolated from a human donor who was either an allogeneic HSCT recipient or a stem cell or donor lymphocyte infusion donor (not recorded which). It is not recorded whose cells these are; they may come from a transplant donor. The chain uses TRBV6-2 or TRBV6-3 and TRBJ1-1, with D tentatively TRBD1 (5 bases). The CDR3 region has the DNA TGTGCCAGCAGTTACTCGCTGGGGGACACTGAAGCTTTCTTT. This gives the protein CASSYSLGDTEAFF.